A selection of T cell receptor beta chains follows, all from one sample in a study of blood T cell repertoires in COVID-19. TCRdb's table, derived via immunoSEQ multiplex PCR, lists solely in-frame clones and lacks some. The top ten clones hold less than 2.5% of a sample with over 300,000 clones, 70% to 90% of them seen once. Sequencing was carried out using PBMCs or T cells enriched from blood (not recorded which). Source of these receptors: a man younger than 40 who had recovered from COVID-19. Each CDR3 is given with its conserved first and last residue. Each record gives: V gene, CDR3 protein.

TRBV6-5,CASSYRTLNYEQYF
TRBV19,CASSAQGRLAFGYTF
TRBV7-9,CASSPIGTSGGYNEQFF
TRBV7-9,CASSPLAGGKGNTEAFF
TRBV12-3/TRBV12-4,CASSLGTGYGYTF
TRBV7-8,CASSLDAGAAKGGYTF
TRBV10-3,CATALGGGDEQFF
TRBV18,CASSPTSGKRTDTQYF
TRBV18,CASSPPDSSNTGELFF
TRBV19,CASSETHSGNTIYF
TRBV7-9,CASSPFPRGRSYNEQFF
TRBV6-5,CASSYTRATNEKLFF
TRBV6-4,CASSDAGQGIYEQYF
TRBV30,CAWSAGQGRYTF
TRBV28,CASTAGNHLAEQYF
TRBV11-2,CASSLSGTKNTEAFF
TRBV4-3,CASSQGLAGYEQYF
TRBV19,CASSFQLPSTGGHGYTF
TRBV19,CASSTRGVGGNQPQHF
TRBV7-9,CASSLGGGGLQETQYF
TRBV7-9,CASSSSRRVPTGELFF
TRBV11-3,CASSFNRLTVEQFF
TRBV7-8,CASRPGQGANQPQHF
TRBV7-9,CASSLVRQNTEAFF
TRBV3-1/TRBV3-2,CASSTTGGFTEAFF
TRBV30,CAWSLGSTYEQYF
TRBV19,CASSIWTGGADTQYF
TRBV9,CASSPTDLTGGEAFF
TRBV24-1,CATSDFFGGGAIVGTDTQYF
TRBV29-1,CSVTGQMNTEAFF
TRBV4-2,CASSLGTSGNNEQFF
TRBV20-1,CSARGRLQYF
TRBV6-5,CASSWAGVRSYNEQFF
TRBV11-2,CASSLAAGTYEQYF
TRBV14,CASSHDRGQNGYTF
TRBV10-3,CAISTIRDRGTDNGYTF
TRBV7-2,CAHGASGGANEQFF
TRBV15,CATSREGTAYTDTQYF
TRBV29-1,CSGRTQGEKDYGYTF
TRBV6-4,CASSEAGVEADTQYF
TRBV2,CASSSGNYGYTF
TRBV5-6,CASRPFGTSGYNEQFF
TRBV5-4,CASQRGGLSYEQYF
TRBV2,CASSEAGIWGGRYSNQPQHF
TRBV25-1,CASRDTATNEKLFF
TRBV2,CASSEAWRNQPQHF
TRBV7-9,CASSLVQGSTEAFF
TRBV27,CASSFFSRATRGSYNSPLHF
TRBV6-5,CASTSPGGETQYF
TRBV5-6,CASSSQGAKDTQYF
TRBV18,CASSQSLDQPQHF
TRBV5-1,CASSAGTGNTEAFF
TRBV3-1/TRBV3-2,CASSQILIGANSPLHF
TRBV5-1,CASSAAGQGTFDEQFF
TRBV10-3,CATAGGTSGDGYTF
TRBV7-9,CASSPWTGTNEKLFF
TRBV13,CASSLVLGTGVSGYTF
TRBV29-1,CSVPGTTNTEAFF
TRBV15,CATSRDRVRGTYEQYF